The 16 T cell receptor beta chains reported below all come from one sample, sequenced in a study of cytomegalovirus exposure and HLA in healthy donors. This table comes from immunoSEQ multiplex PCR, and its TCRdb copy is limited to in-frame clones, with some not included. The sample comprises 140,000 or so clones, over 80% of which are singletons, and roughly 4.3% rests with the top ten. The sample comprised PBMCs. The origin of the receptors is a man aged 18 to 29 in good health and CMV-seropositive.

CDR3 sequence: CASSPLLETEAFF. CDR3 DNA: TGTGCCAGCTCACCTCTCCTCGAGACTGAAGCTTTCTTT. V gene TRBV18 combines with J gene TRBJ1-1; unclear D gene. CDR3 length equals 13 residues. V shed 3 bases and J shed 5 bases, with 10 bases lying between them. Germline CDR1 is KGHSH and CDR2 is LQKENI.

The genes are TRBV2 and TRBJ1-1; D remains unclear. Germline CDR1 is SNHLY and CDR2 is FYNNEI. Trimming shortened V by 5 bases and J by 0 bases, and 10 bases separated the two germline ends. This CDR3 region has 14 residues. In DNA, the CDR3 is TGTGCCAGCAGTAGGTTGGCGGTGAACACTGAAGCTTTCTTT. This codes for CASSRLAVNTEAFF.

The V and J genes are TRBV19 and TRBJ1-2, with D perhaps matching TRBD1 (6 bases). This CDR3 spans 14 amino acids. The germline V and J ends were trimmed by 6 bases and 0 bases, with 11 bases remaining between them. Germline V gives CDR1 LNHDA, CDR2 SQIVND (reference sequence). Here the CDR3 reads CASSRGQTNYGYTF. The CDR3, as DNA: TGTGCCAGTAGCCGCGGACAGACTAACTATGGCTACACCTTC. Full variable domain (rest looked up from reference TRBV19 and TRBJ1-2): DGGITQSPKYLFRKEGQNVTLSCEQNLNHDAMYWYRQDPGQGLRLIYYSQIVNDFQKGDIAEGYSVSREKKESFPLTVTSAQKNPTAFYLCASSRGQTNYGYTFGSGTRLTVV.

This chain links TRBV10-2 with TRBJ1-2; D remains unclear. The CDR3 contains 19 residues. Germline V gives CDR1 WSHSY, CDR2 SAAADI. Trimming cost V 0 bases and J 3 bases, with 23 bases left between them. As DNA, the CDR3 is TGCGCCAGCAGTGAGTCCCTAAGTGGCAGGAACCCTTATTACTATGGCTACACCTTC. Its translation: CASSESLSGRNPYYYGYTF.

The chain joins TRBV7-9 to TRBJ2-7, with D maybe TRBD1 (5 bases). The CDR3 length is 15 residues. V lost 5 bases to trimming and J lost 2 bases, with 16 bases between them. Germline lookup yields CDR1 SEHNR and CDR2 FQNEAQ (reference sequence). CDR3 nucleotides: TGTGCCAGCAGCCCCGACAGTTATTCCCCCTACGAGCAGTACTTC. It codes for CASSPDSYSPYEQYF.

V is TRBV14 and J is TRBJ2-3; D is unclear. The V gene lost 5 bases and the J gene lost 0 bases, with 12 bases spanning the gap. The CDR3 contains 15 residues. Germline CDR1 SGHDN, CDR2 FVKESK. CDR3 region: CASSETTASTDTQYF. CDR3 DNA sequence: TGTGCCAGCAGCGAAACTACGGCTAGCACAGATACGCAGTATTTT.

V gene TRBV5-6 combines with J gene TRBJ2-5, with 9 bases fitting TRBD1. Germline trimming cut 4 bases from V and 3 bases from J; bases unmatched to any gene: 4. Germline CDR1 reads SGHDT; CDR2 reads YYEEEE. The CDR3 consists of 14 residues. In DNA form, the CDR3 reads TGTGCCAGCAGCCGGGACAGGGTCAAAGAGACCCAGTACTTC. This codes for CASSRDRVKETQYF.

The V call is TRBV13, the J call TRBJ1-2; 7 bases align to TRBD1. This CDR3 comprises 16 residues. V lost 6 bases to trimming and J lost 1 base; unmatched junction nucleotides: 11. The germline gives CDR1 PRHDT, CDR2 FYEKMQ (reference sequence). The CDR3: CASRPTPGQINYGYTF. In DNA form, the CDR3 reads TGTGCCAGCAGGCCGACGCCGGGACAGATTAACTATGGCTACACCTTC.

J is TRBJ1-1 and V is TRBV7-9; perhaps TRBD1 as D (5 bases). With 4 bases removed from V and 3 bases from J, the gap between germline ends came to 21 bases. This CDR3 is 17 amino acids long. CDR1 and CDR2 from the germline V gene are SEHNR and FQNEAQ (reference sequence). The CDR3, as DNA: TGTGCCAGCAGCTCAAAGGACACTAAAAATCCCCACACTGAAGCTTTCTTT. Its protein product is CASSSKDTKNPHTEAFF. Drawing the rest from reference TRBV7-9 and TRBJ1-1, the complete variable domain is DTGVSQNPRHKITKRGQNVTFRCDPISEHNRLYWYRQTLGQGPEFLTYFQNEAQLEKSRLLSDRFSAERPKGSFSTLEIQRTEQGDSAMYLCASSSKDTKNPHTEAFFGQGTRLTVV.

The chain carries TRBV6-1 and TRBJ1-1, with a tentative D call TRBD1 (6 bases). The germline V and J ends were trimmed by 3 bases and 5 bases, with 10 bases remaining between them. CDR3 length: 13 amino acids. Per germline, CDR1 MNHNS and CDR2 SASEGT. CDR3 sequence: CASSEGARTEAFF. The CDR3 DNA is TGTGCCAGCAGTGAGGGGGCTCGGACTGAAGCTTTCTTT.

This clone was seen a few times. The V gene is TRBV18, the J gene TRBJ2-7; TRBD1 matches at 7 bases. The CDR3 runs 14 residues. CDR1 and CDR2 (germline): KGHSH, LQKENI. The V and J ends lost 3 bases and 0 bases, in that order; junction bases with no gene match: 2. CDR3 in DNA: TGTGCCAGCTCACCCGGGACAGCCTCCTACGAGCAGTACTTC. It yields the protein CASSPGTASYEQYF.

V gene TRBV6-5 combines with J gene TRBJ1-2; 9 nucleotides align to TRBD1. The CDR3 has 15 residues. The V and J ends lost 6 bases and 7 bases, in that order; junction bases with no gene match: 12. Germline CDR1 reads MNHEY; CDR2 reads SVGAGI. The CDR3 bases are TGTGCCAGCAGACCCCCGGGACAGGGAGTCGGTGGCTACACCTTC. Its protein is CASRPPGQGVGGYTF.

V usage is TRBV7-8 and J usage is TRBJ1-3; D is uncertain. Germline loops: CDR1 SGHVS, CDR2 FQNEAQ. This CDR3 has 14 residues. Trimming pared 4 bases from V and 4 bases from J, leaving 11 bases between. The CDR3 spells CASSSQVSGNTIYF. The CDR3 DNA sequence: TGTGCCAGCAGCTCCCAGGTATCAGGAAACACCATATATTTT.

This clone appeared a few times. V gene TRBV19 combines with J gene TRBJ2-3; 15 nucleotides agree with TRBD2. V was clipped by 5 bases and J by 6 bases; unmatched bases: 6. This CDR3 spans 16 amino acids. Germline assignment: CDR1 LNHDA and CDR2 SQIVND (reference sequence). CDR3 sequence (DNA): TGTGCCAGTAGTGGACTAGCGGGGGGGCCGGGTGATACGCAGTATTTT. It specifies CASSGLAGGPGDTQYF.

The CDR3 reads CASSGQPSYEQYF. DNA for the CDR3: TGTGCCAGCAGCGGACAGCCCTCCTACGAGCAGTACTTC. The chain couples TRBV28 to TRBJ2-7; D may be TRBD1 (6 bases). V lost 6 bases, J lost 0 bases, and 9 bases lay in between. CDR1 MDHEN and CDR2 SYDVKM come from the germline V gene. There are 13 residues in the CDR3.

The rearrangement joins TRBV2 to TRBJ2-7; maybe TRBD1 (6 bases). Trimming removed 11 bases at V and 5 bases at J, with 19 bases between. The CDR3 contains 13 residues. CDR1 is SNHLY, CDR2 FYNNEI, per germline. The CDR3 region is CASKSFGGHEQYF. In DNA form, the CDR3 reads TGTGCCTCGAAGTCCTTTGGGGGCCACGAGCAGTACTTC.